This T cell receptor beta chain is drawn from a study of a mutant IDH1 vaccine in newly diagnosed glioma. At the level of the study: Vaccination was launched 4-6 weeks after radiotherapy alone, or with temozolomide cycles. There were roughly 62% males and roughly 38% females among treated patients, whose mean age was about 41 years. Patients' prior therapy spanned radiotherapy, temozolomide, or both; most underwent both. Broader study findings: Whatever changes occurred in top peripheral T cell clonotypes seemed unrelated to pseudoprogression.

Only in-frame clones appear in the TCRdb table, and some are missing; sequencing was by immunoSEQ multiplex PCR. The table records 50,000 to 60,000 clones, more than 85% of them present only once. The time point is: week 11, during vaccination. In every dose of vaccine, 300 ug of mutant IDH1 20-mer peptide was given alongside topical imiquimod. The V and J ends lost 5 bases and 11 bases respectively, with 13 bases between them. The CDR3 runs to 12 residues. Germline CDR1 SGHTA, CDR2 FQGNSA. Turning to this clone: Its target is unknown.

The clonotype was recovered from a man aged 45-65 years with glioma. Sequenced material: PBMCs, taken from a glioma patient whose treatment included an IDH1 peptide vaccine. The rearrangement uses TRBV7-2 and TRBJ2-4, with D possibly called TRBD1 or TRBD2 (5 bases each). The CDR3 nucleotides are TGTGCCAGCAGCCCCTCAGAGGGGCTTCAGTACTTC. It encodes CASSPSEGLQYF.